The rows below give T cell receptor beta chains drawn from one sample of a study of blood T cell repertoires in COVID-19. Assay used: immunoSEQ multiplex PCR; TCRdb lists only in-frame clones, some missing. The profile shows 200,000 to 300,000 clones, about 79% of them singletons. Sequenced: peripheral blood. The receptors shown here come from a woman older than 75 with acute or convalescent COVID-19. The CDR3 runs from the conserved cysteine through the conserved F or W. Each record gives: V gene, J gene, CDR3 protein.

v_call: TRBV7-3; j_call: TRBJ2-1; cdr3_aa: CASSPRTGLEQFF
v_call: TRBV15; j_call: TRBJ2-1; cdr3_aa: CATSRDGQGYNEQFF
v_call: TRBV4-1; j_call: TRBJ2-2; cdr3_aa: CASSPAGFDTGELFF
v_call: TRBV24-1; j_call: TRBJ1-2; cdr3_aa: CATSAPDRPYGYTF
v_call: TRBV5-8; j_call: TRBJ1-1; cdr3_aa: CAERRGRENTEAFF
v_call: TRBV15; j_call: TRBJ2-1; cdr3_aa: CATSRDQLAGGYNEQFF
v_call: TRBV9; j_call: TRBJ2-3; cdr3_aa: CASSPRPATSGGESTDTQYF
v_call: TRBV15; j_call: TRBJ1-1; cdr3_aa: CATSREGGTEAFF
v_call: TRBV9; j_call: TRBJ2-7; cdr3_aa: CASSVAASGGRVEQYF
v_call: TRBV6-5; j_call: TRBJ1-3; cdr3_aa: CASSYTGTGNTIYF
v_call: TRBV6-5; j_call: TRBJ1-1; cdr3_aa: CASSPGGARGTEAFF
v_call: TRBV18; j_call: TRBJ1-6; cdr3_aa: CASSPLGQADNSPLHF
v_call: TRBV6-5; j_call: TRBJ2-1; cdr3_aa: CASSTTGGVKFF
v_call: TRBV7-3; j_call: TRBJ1-1; cdr3_aa: CASSLRGNTEAFF
v_call: TRBV6-1; j_call: TRBJ2-3; cdr3_aa: CASSDFGASTDTQYF
v_call: TRBV9; j_call: TRBJ1-2; cdr3_aa: CASSVGGQGYNYGYTF
v_call: TRBV10-3; j_call: TRBJ2-1; cdr3_aa: CAISEELLREQFF
v_call: TRBV7-2; j_call: TRBJ1-1; cdr3_aa: CASSLSPRQGSWGTEAFF
v_call: TRBV7-2; j_call: TRBJ1-1; cdr3_aa: CASSLRQGTEAFF
v_call: TRBV3-1/TRBV3-2; j_call: TRBJ1-2; cdr3_aa: CASSQGDRGGYTF
v_call: TRBV7-2; j_call: TRBJ1-2; cdr3_aa: CASSLVAGNYGYTF
v_call: TRBV9; j_call: TRBJ1-1; cdr3_aa: CASSVKGDTEAFF
v_call: TRBV4-1; j_call: TRBJ2-1; cdr3_aa: CASSHDGTSGGYNEQFF
v_call: TRBV19; j_call: TRBJ1-2; cdr3_aa: CASSSDRGLNYGYTF
v_call: TRBV29-1; j_call: TRBJ1-1; cdr3_aa: CSVSTGRGTEAFF
v_call: TRBV2; j_call: TRBJ2-2; cdr3_aa: CASSVSPSGTGELFF
v_call: TRBV28; j_call: TRBJ1-2; cdr3_aa: CASSLGQGYGYTF